This record concerns one T cell receptor (beta chain) sequence. Only in-frame clones appear in the TCRdb table, and some are missing; sequencing was by immunoSEQ multiplex PCR. The data contain 60,000 to 75,000 clones, roughly 92% of them singletons. Between the trimmed V and J ends, which lost 2 bases and 0 bases, there was a span of 14 bases. The CDR3 is 18 amino acids. Germline lookup yields CDR1 SGHVS and CDR2 FQNEAQ. This sample is drawn from a study of T cell changes during pregnancy in multiple sclerosis. The input for sequencing was peripheral blood, taken in the second trimester of pregnancy. This receptor was obtained from a female donor with multiple sclerosis, enrolled in a pregnancy study. The rearrangement links TRBV7-8 to TRBJ1-6, with unresolved D. CDR3: CASSLSGSGSSYNSPLHF. In nucleotides, the CDR3 is TGTGCCAGCAGCTTATCTGGGTCTGGGAGCTCCTATAATTCACCCCTCCACTTT.